The 25 T cell receptor beta chains below were found in one sample sequenced in a study of cytomegalovirus exposure and HLA in healthy donors. The PCR contained 60 Vbeta and 13 Jbeta primers. Measured with immunoSEQ multiplex PCR; TCRdb has only the in-frame clones, and not every one. The table includes about 170,000 clones, approximately 65% detected once. Input material: PBMCs. Receptors originate from a man aged 40-49 years in good health and CMV-seronegative.

The rearrangement links TRBV21-1 to TRBJ1-4; TRBD1 is the table's D call, not checked against the DNA. TRBV21-1 is classified as a pseudogene. This CDR3 region has 18 residues. The CDR3 DNA sequence: TGTGCCAGCAGACACCAAGGGGGCCAGGGCGAGGGTAATGAAAAACTGTTTTTT. Protein sequence: CASRHQGGQGEGNEKLFF.

V usage is TRBV4-2 and J usage is TRBJ2-5; 8 positions agree with TRBD2. The last part of the DNA fits TRBJ2-7 better; the J call may be wrong. The CDR3 runs to 15 residues. Germline assignment: CDR1 LGHNA and CDR2 YNFKEQ. The CDR3 DNA sequence: TGTGCCAGCAGCCAAGAGCGGGAGGCCCTATACGAGCAGTACTTC. Protein product: CASSQEREALYEQYF.

Of note for this clone: This CDR3 is also generated by other DNA sequences in the sample. The V and J genes are TRBV5-6 and TRBJ1-6; D possibly corresponds to TRBD1 (6 bases). This CDR3 contains 14 residues. Germline V lookup: CDR1 SGHDT, CDR2 YYEEEE. V lost 4 bases to trimming and J lost 4 bases, with 9 bases between them. This chain's CDR3 is CASSPGQYNSPLHF. CDR3 in DNA: TGTGCCAGCAGCCCAGGACAGTATAATTCACCCCTCCACTTT.

The chain combines TRBV7-9 with TRBJ2-5; 9 bases align to TRBD1. The junction had 12 bases not matched to a gene; V was cut back by 5 bases and J by 5 bases. Germline-derived CDR1 and CDR2 are SEHNR and FQNEAQ (reference sequence). There are 16 residues in the CDR3. The CDR3 here is CASSPRAGTGRETQYF. CDR3 sequence (DNA): TGTGCCAGCAGCCCTCGAGCCGGGACAGGGAGGGAGACCCAGTACTTC.

This clone was recorded a few times. The CDR3 DNA is TGTGCCAGTAGTATAGGGAGCAGCGGGAGGGCCTGGGAGCAGTTCTTC. Protein sequence: CASSIGSSGRAWEQFF. The chain carries TRBV19 and TRBJ2-1; TRBD2 aligns across 10 bases. The CDR3 loop spans 16 amino acids. Germline V gives CDR1 LNHDA, CDR2 SQIVND (reference sequence). J lost 10 bases, V lost 1 base, and 10 bases had no gene match.

The DNA of the CDR3 is TGTGCCAGCAGCTTTGGACAGGGGCGGAATGAGCAGTTCTTC. The encoded protein is CASSFGQGRNEQFF. The rearrangement links TRBV7-3 to TRBJ2-1; 9 nucleotides agree with TRBD1. The CDR3 sequence is 14 residues long. CDR1 and CDR2 (germline): SGHTA, FQGTGA. V was pared by 3 bases and J by 7 bases, with 4 bases of the junction left unmatched.

Here the CDR3 reads CAISESAFNYGYTF. DNA of the CDR3: TGTGCCATCAGTGAGTCGGCATTTAACTATGGCTACACCTTC. The J gene is TRBJ1-2, the V gene TRBV10-3; D is undetermined. This CDR3 region has 14 residues. Trimming shortened V by 0 bases and J by 1 base, and 6 bases separated the two germline ends. Germline CDR1 reads ENHRY; CDR2 reads SYGVKD.

To note about this clone: The junction and the germline gene differ at one end; a read error may be behind it. The chain uses TRBV5-6 and TRBJ1-2; 10 positions match TRBD1. The CDR3 covers 11 residues. Germline CDR1 and CDR2: SGHDT and YYEEEE. The CDR3 bases are TGTGCCAGCAGCCCTGGACAGGGGGTCGCCTTC. Protein sequence: CASSPGQGVAF.

V is TRBV28 and J is TRBJ1-2, with a possible D match to TRBD1 (6 bases). Trimming removed 6 bases at V and 4 bases at J, with 15 bases between. This CDR3 is built from 14 residues. Germline CDR1 is MDHEN and CDR2 is SYDVKM. The CDR3 DNA reads TGTGCCAGCAGCTCAGGACAGCTCTTCTATGGCTACACCTTC. It codes for CASSSGQLFYGYTF.

This chain uses TRBV7-2 with TRBJ2-7, with 8 bases lining up with TRBD1. J gave up 5 bases and V 2 bases, and 8 bases lay outside the gene matches. CDR1 SGHTA and CDR2 FQGNSA come from the germline V gene. The CDR3 covers 15 residues. Here the CDR3 reads CASSLSDRGRDEQYF. The CDR3 bases are TGTGCCAGCAGCTTAAGCGACAGGGGAAGGGACGAGCAGTACTTC. The variable domain in full, completed from reference TRBV7-2 and TRBJ2-7, reads GAGVSQSPSNKVTEKGKDVELRCDPISGHTALYWYRQSLGQGLEFLIYFQGNSAPDKSGLPSDRFSAERTGGSVSTLTIQRTQQEDSAVYLCASSLSDRGRDEQYFGPGTRLTVT.

The sample holds a few counts of this clone. This sequence joins TRBV4-3 and TRBJ2-1; tentatively, D is TRBD2 (6 bases). The CDR3 totals 15 residues. The germline gives CDR1 LGHNA, CDR2 YSLEER. Trimming stripped 0 bases from V and 7 bases from J, with 13 bases between. CDR3 DNA sequence: TGCGCCAGCAGCCAAGATCGGGCCCGGGAGAATGAGCAGTTCTTC. Protein: CASSQDRARENEQFF.

The rearrangement links TRBV30 to TRBJ2-7; 9 nucleotides align to TRBD2. Germline CDR1 and CDR2: GTSNPN and SVGIG (reference sequence). V dropped 3 bases and J dropped 3; count of bases not matched to a gene: 6. The CDR3 sequence is 14 residues long. The CDR3 DNA reads TGTGCCTGGAGGCGGGGGGGGATAGTCTACGAGCAGTACTTC. The encoded protein is CAWRRGGIVYEQYF.

This chain links TRBV25-1 with TRBJ2-6; 7 bases are a match to TRBD1. Germline CDR1 and CDR2: MGHDK and SYGVNS. V was pared by 4 bases and J by 0 bases, with 9 bases of the junction left unmatched. CDR3 length equals 18 residues. CDR3 sequence: CASSGPGQQLSGANVLTF. The CDR3 DNA is TGTGCCAGCAGTGGGCCGGGACAGCAACTCTCTGGGGCCAACGTCCTGACTTTC. The variable domain in full, completed from reference TRBV25-1 and TRBJ2-6, reads EADIYQTPRYLVIGTGKKITLECSQTMGHDKMYWYQQDPGMELHLIHYSYGVNSTEKGDLSSESTVSRIRTEHFPLTLESARPSHTSQYLCASSGPGQQLSGANVLTFGAGSRLTVL.

The CDR3 protein is CASSVGQGRNSPLHF. The DNA for the CDR3 is TGTGCCAGCAGCGTAGGGCAGGGCCGGAATTCACCCCTCCACTTT. V gene TRBV9 combines with J gene TRBJ1-6, with a possible D match to TRBD1 (5 bases). Trimming pared 0 bases from V and 7 bases from J, leaving 11 bases between. This CDR3 region has 15 residues. Germline loops: CDR1 SGDLS, CDR2 YYNGEE. The variable domain in full, completed from reference TRBV9 and TRBJ1-6, reads DSGVTQTPKHLITATGQRVTLRCSPRSGDLSVYWYQQSLDQGLQFLIQYYNGEERAKGNILERFSAQQFPDLHSELNLSSLELGDSALYFCASSVGQGRNSPLHFGNGTRLTVT.

This clone was recorded a few times. The V call is TRBV11-2, the J call TRBJ1-3, with a possible D match to TRBD1 (6 bases). Germline lookup yields CDR1 SGHAT and CDR2 FQNNGV. The CDR3 runs 15 residues. V lost 6 bases and J 0 bases, leaving 12 bases between the germline ends. Written as DNA, the CDR3 is TGTGCCAGCAGAGCAACAGGGTTCTCTGGAAACACCATATATTTT. It is translated as CASRATGFSGNTIYF.

This rearrangement joins TRBV9 to TRBJ2-2; D is ambiguous. The V gene's germline CDR1 is SGDLS and CDR2 YYNGEE. The CDR3 totals 15 residues. V was shortened by 0 bases and J by 4 bases, with 10 bases between the two germline ends. The CDR3, as DNA: TGTGCCAGCAGCGTAGGTCCTAGTGGCACCGGGGAGCTGTTTTTT. Its translation: CASSVGPSGTGELFF.

The chain carries TRBV18 and TRBJ2-3, with 8 bases that match TRBD1. The ends lost 0 bases at V and 6 bases at J; junction bases unmatched: 8. This CDR3 has 16 residues. Germline assignment: CDR1 KGHSH and CDR2 LQKENI. For the CDR3, the DNA is TGTGCCAGCTCACCACCGGTGGCAGGGGGCAAGGATACGCAGTATTTT. Translating it yields CASSPPVAGGKDTQYF.

The V gene is TRBV7-9, the J gene TRBJ2-3; TRBD1 matches at 9 bases. Germline trimming cut 0 bases from V and 2 bases from J; bases unmatched to any gene: 6. The CDR3 totals 17 residues. Germline V lookup: CDR1 SEHNR, CDR2 FQNEAQ (reference sequence). The DNA of the CDR3 is TGTGCCAGCAGCTTAGCGGCAACAGGGGGCCCCACAGATACGCAGTATTTT. Translating gives CASSLAATGGPTDTQYF. The complete variable domain, with remaining parts taken from reference TRBV7-9 and TRBJ2-3, reads DTGVSQNPRHKITKRGQNVTFRCDPISEHNRLYWYRQTLGQGPEFLTYFQNEAQLEKSRLLSDRFSAERPKGSFSTLEIQRTEQGDSAMYLCASSLAATGGPTDTQYFGPGTRLTVL.

The chain recombines TRBV4-1 with TRBJ2-5; D may be TRBD2 (5 bases). V was clipped by 4 bases and J by 5 bases, with 11 bases between them. The CDR3 totals 13 residues. Germline V gene lookup returns CDR1 MGHRA and CDR2 YSYEKL. Here the CDR3 reads CASSPEGWETQYF. The CDR3 coding sequence is TGCGCCAGCAGCCCCGAGGGATGGGAGACCCAGTACTTC.

Only one count was recorded for this clone. V is TRBV5-1 and J is TRBJ2-5; the D gene is possibly TRBD1 (5 bases). The germline V and J ends were trimmed by 0 bases and 2 bases, with 11 bases remaining between them. Germline V gene sequence: CDR1 SGHRS, CDR2 YFSETQ. The CDR3 runs 15 residues. CDR3 sequence reads: CASSLDVAGQETQYF. CDR3 coding DNA: TGCGCCAGCAGCTTGGATGTCGCAGGGCAAGAGACCCAGTACTTC.

The V gene is TRBV15, the J gene TRBJ2-3; 10 bases line up with TRBD2. Trimming removed 5 bases from V and 2 bases from J; junction bases left unmatched: 7. The CDR3 contains 16 residues. Looked up from germline, CDR1 is LNHNV and CDR2 is YYDKDF (reference sequence). CDR3 nucleotide sequence: TGTGCCACCAGCGGTCCCGGACTAGCGGACACAGATACGCAGTATTTT. Its protein product is CATSGPGLADTDTQYF.

The rearrangement uses TRBV6-5 and TRBJ2-7; TRBD2 agrees at 11 bases. The CDR3 runs 15 residues. V was pared by 6 bases and J by 2 bases, with 6 bases of the junction left unmatched. Germline CDR1 reads MNHEY; CDR2 reads SVGAGI. In nucleotides, the CDR3 is TGTGCCAGCAGCATAACTAGCGGGGGCCCCTACGAGCAGTACTTC. Amino acid sequence: CASSITSGGPYEQYF.

The genes are TRBV19 and TRBJ1-4, with D hard to call. V was shortened by 5 bases and J by 4 bases, with 8 bases between the two germline ends. Germline V gene sequence: CDR1 LNHDA, CDR2 SQIVND (reference sequence). This CDR3 has 13 residues. CDR3 bases: TGTGCCAGTAGTGCCATACTTAATGAAAAACTGTTTTTT. It is translated as CASSAILNEKLFF.

The CDR3 sequence is CSSDGTSSDTQYF. In DNA form, the CDR3 reads TGCAGCTCCGACGGAACTAGTTCAGATACGCAGTATTTT. The chain is built from TRBV29-1 and TRBJ2-3; D might be TRBD2 (5 bases). Per the germline V gene, CDR1 is SQVTM and CDR2 is ANQGSEA. The CDR3 has 13 amino acids. Trimming cost V 8 bases and J 4 bases, with 16 bases left between them.

This clone has more than one count but fewer than ten. The chain uses TRBV19 and TRBJ2-3; TRBD2 aligns across 13 bases. V lost 3 bases to trimming and J lost 5 bases; unmatched junction nucleotides: 5. The CDR3 runs 16 residues. Germline CDR1 reads LNHDA; CDR2 reads SQIVND (reference sequence). The CDR3 DNA sequence: TGTGCCAGTAGTATTGCACTAGCGGGAGGGCAAGATACGCAGTATTTT. Translation: CASSIALAGGQDTQYF.